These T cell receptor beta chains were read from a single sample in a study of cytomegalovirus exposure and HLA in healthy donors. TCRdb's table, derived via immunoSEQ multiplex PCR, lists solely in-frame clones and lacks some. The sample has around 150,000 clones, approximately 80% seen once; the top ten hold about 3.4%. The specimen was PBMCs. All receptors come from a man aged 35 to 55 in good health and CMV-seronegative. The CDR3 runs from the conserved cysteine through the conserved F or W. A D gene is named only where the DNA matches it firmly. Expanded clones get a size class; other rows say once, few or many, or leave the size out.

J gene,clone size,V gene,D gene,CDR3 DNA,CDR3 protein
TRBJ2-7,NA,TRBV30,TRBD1,TGTGCCTGGGGGGACAGCATCTACGAGCAGTACTTC,CAWGDSIYEQYF
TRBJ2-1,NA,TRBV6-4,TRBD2,TGTGCCAGCAGTAGGGGACTAGCGGGGGGAAATGAGCAGTTCTTC,CASSRGLAGGNEQFF
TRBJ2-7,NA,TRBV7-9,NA,TGTGCCAGCAGCTTGGCGACGAGACGAGGGCCCTACGAGCAGTACTTC,CASSLATRRGPYEQYF
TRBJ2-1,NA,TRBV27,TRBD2,TGTGCCGCTGCCATCGGCGGGAGGGCCGGGATCGGCAATGAGCAGTTCTTC,CAAAIGGRAGIGNEQFF
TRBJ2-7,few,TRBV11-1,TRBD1,TGTGCCAGCAGCCGGACAGGGAGAACCTACGAGCAGTACTTC,CASSRTGRTYEQYF
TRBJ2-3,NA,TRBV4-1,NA,TGCGCCAGCAGCCTCATCCCTAGGGATACGCAGTATTTT,CASSLIPRDTQYF
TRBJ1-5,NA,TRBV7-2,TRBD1,TGTGCCAGCAGCTTAGTGGCGTCAGGGGGATATCAGCCCCAGCATTTT,CASSLVASGGYQPQHF
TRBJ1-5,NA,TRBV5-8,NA,TGTGCCAGCAGCTTGGAAGGGGTTCCCAATCAGCCCCAGCATTTT,CASSLEGVPNQPQHF
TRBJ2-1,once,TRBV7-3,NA,TGTGCCAGCAGCCCCCTCCGGGGGAAGCAGTTCTTC,CASSPLRGKQFF
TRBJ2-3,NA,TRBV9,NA,TGTGCCAGCAGCGTAGTTCTAGACACAGATACGCAGTATTTT,CASSVVLDTDTQYF
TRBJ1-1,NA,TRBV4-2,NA,TGTGCCAGCAGCCAAGACCGACTCGTCTTGAACACTGAAGCTTTCTTT,CASSQDRLVLNTEAFF
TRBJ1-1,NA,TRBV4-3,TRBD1,TGCGCCAGCAGCCATGAAACAGGGGACCCTGAAGCTTTCTTT,CASSHETGDPEAFF
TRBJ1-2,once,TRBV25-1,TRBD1,TGTGCCAGCAGTGAGCACAGGGGCGGCTATGGCTACACCTTC,CASSEHRGGYGYTF
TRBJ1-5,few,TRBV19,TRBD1,TGTGCCAGTAGTAGGGGACAGGGAGCTCAGCCCCAGCATTTT,CASSRGQGAQPQHF
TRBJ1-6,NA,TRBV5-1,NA,TGCGCCAGCAGCTCCGCTTCCGGGTATAATTCACCCCTCCACTTT,CASSSASGYNSPLHF